This TCR beta chain originates from a study of blood T cell repertoires in COVID-19. TCRdb's copy holds only in-frame clones and misses some; the assay was immunoSEQ multiplex PCR. The sample carries 250,000 to 300,000 clones, 70% to 90% recorded once. This clone was counted between two and nine times. CDR3 size: 18 residues. The V gene lost 0 bases and the J gene lost 4 bases, with 22 bases spanning the gap. Germline CDR1 reads MGHRA; CDR2 reads YSYEKL. This TCR derives from a woman aged 55-69 years with acute or convalescent COVID-19. The chain recombines TRBV4-1 with TRBJ2-7, with D tentatively TRBD1 (7 bases). Sequences were obtained from peripheral blood. CDR3 DNA sequence: TGCGCCAGCAGCCAAGATAGGAATGTAGGAGGGGGCGGATACGAGCAGTACTTC. Translation: CASSQDRNVGGGGYEQYF.